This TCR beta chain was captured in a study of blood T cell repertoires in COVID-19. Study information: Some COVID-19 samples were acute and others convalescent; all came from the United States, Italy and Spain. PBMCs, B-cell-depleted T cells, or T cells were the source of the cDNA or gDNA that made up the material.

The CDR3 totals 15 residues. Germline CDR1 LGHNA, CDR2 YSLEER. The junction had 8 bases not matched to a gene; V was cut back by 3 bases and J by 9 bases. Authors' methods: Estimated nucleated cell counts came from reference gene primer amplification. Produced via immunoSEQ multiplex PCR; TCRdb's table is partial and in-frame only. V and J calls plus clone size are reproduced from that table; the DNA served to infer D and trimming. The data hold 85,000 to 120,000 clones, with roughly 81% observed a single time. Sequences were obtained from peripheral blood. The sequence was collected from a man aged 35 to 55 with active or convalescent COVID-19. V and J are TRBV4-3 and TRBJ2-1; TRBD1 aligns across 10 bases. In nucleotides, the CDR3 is TGCGCCAGCAGCCACCCGGGACAGGGGATAGGTGAGCAGTTCTTC. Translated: CASSHPGQGIGEQFF.